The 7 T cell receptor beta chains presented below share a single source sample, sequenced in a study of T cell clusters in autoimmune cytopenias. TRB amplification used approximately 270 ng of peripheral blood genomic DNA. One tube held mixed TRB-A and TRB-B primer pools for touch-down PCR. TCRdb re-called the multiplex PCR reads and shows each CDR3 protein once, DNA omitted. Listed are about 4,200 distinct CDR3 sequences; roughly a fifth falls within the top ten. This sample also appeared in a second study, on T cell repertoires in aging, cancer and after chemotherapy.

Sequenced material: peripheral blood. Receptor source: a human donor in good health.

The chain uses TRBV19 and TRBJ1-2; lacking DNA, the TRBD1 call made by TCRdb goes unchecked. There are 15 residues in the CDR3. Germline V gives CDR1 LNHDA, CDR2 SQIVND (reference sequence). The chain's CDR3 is CASRYQQGAIYGYTF.

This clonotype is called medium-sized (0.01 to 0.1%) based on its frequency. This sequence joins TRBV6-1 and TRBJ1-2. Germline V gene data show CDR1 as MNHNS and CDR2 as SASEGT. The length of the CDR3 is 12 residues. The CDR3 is CASSGQSYGYTF.

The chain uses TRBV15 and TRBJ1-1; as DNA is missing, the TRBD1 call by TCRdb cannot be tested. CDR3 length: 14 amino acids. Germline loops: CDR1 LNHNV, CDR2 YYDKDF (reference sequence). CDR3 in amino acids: CATRLDKKNTEAFF.

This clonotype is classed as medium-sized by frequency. The CDR3 reads CASSISTGNTIYF. The chain carries TRBV19 and TRBJ1-3. From germline, CDR1 is LNHDA and CDR2 SQIVND (reference sequence). The CDR3 has 13 residues.

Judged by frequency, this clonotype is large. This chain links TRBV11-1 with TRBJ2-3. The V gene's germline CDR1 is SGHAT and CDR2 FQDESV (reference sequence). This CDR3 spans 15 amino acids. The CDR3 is CASSLAWRETDTQYF. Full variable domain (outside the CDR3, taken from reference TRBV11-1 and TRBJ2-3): EAEVAQSPRYKITEKSQAVAFWCDPISGHATLYWYRQILGQGPELLVQFQDESVVDDSQLPKDRFSAERLKGVDSTLKIQPAELGDSAMYLCASSLAWRETDTQYFGPGTRLTVL.

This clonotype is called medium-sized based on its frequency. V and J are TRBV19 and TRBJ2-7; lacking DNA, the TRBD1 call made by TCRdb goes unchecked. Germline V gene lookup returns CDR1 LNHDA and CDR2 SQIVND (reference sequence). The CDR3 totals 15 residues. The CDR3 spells CASSMLGQGADEQYF.

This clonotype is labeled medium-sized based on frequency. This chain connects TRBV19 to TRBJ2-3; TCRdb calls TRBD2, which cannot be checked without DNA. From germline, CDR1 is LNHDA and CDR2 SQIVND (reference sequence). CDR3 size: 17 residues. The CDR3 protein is CASSPKSTSGGRDTQYF.